These 27 T cell receptor beta chains were all obtained from the same sample, sequenced in a study of cytomegalovirus exposure and HLA in healthy donors. It was with 60 Vbeta and 13 Jbeta primers that the PCR ran. Generated by immunoSEQ multiplex PCR, the TCRdb table keeps only in-frame clones and is missing some. The repertoire table contains some 70,000 clones. The sample comprised PBMCs. The receptors stem from a middle-aged man in good health and CMV-seronegative.

V and J are TRBV29-1 and TRBJ2-7, with a tentative D call TRBD2 (5 bases). The CDR3 runs to 14 residues. Trimming pared 5 bases from V and 2 bases from J, leaving 16 bases between. Germline loops: CDR1 SQVTM, CDR2 ANQGSEA. The chain's CDR3 is CSVRTSLSAYEQYF. The CDR3 DNA reads TGCAGCGTTAGGACTTCCCTCAGCGCCTACGAGCAGTACTTC.

To note about this clone: The sample holds other DNA sequences that translate to the same CDR3. The genes are TRBV6-1 and TRBJ2-7, with 7 positions matching TRBD1. Germline V gene lookup returns CDR1 MNHNS and CDR2 SASEGT. The CDR3 extends over 13 amino acids. The V and J ends lost 6 bases and 4 bases, in that order; junction bases with no gene match: 6. This CDR3 is CASSRDRAYEQYF. CDR3 in DNA: TGTGCCAGCAGCCGGGACAGAGCTTACGAGCAGTACTTC.

The chain has TRBV7-9 and TRBJ1-3; the match to TRBD1 covers 9 bases. In germline, CDR1 is SEHNR, CDR2 FQNEAQ (reference sequence). CDR3 length: 15 amino acids. J lost 6 bases, V lost 3 bases, and 6 bases had no gene match. The CDR3: CASSLTGGRVNTIYF. Written as DNA, the CDR3 is TGTGCCAGCAGCTTGACAGGGGGACGTGTAAACACCATATATTTT.

This sequence joins TRBV9 and TRBJ2-3; 7 bases fit TRBD2. The V and J ends lost 3 bases and 2 bases, in that order; junction bases with no gene match: 12. The CDR3 extends over 17 amino acids. Germline CDR1 reads SGDLS; CDR2 reads YYNGEE. The CDR3 here is CASSGTPKRGPTDTQYF. CDR3 DNA: TGTGCCAGCAGCGGGACCCCCAAGCGGGGCCCCACAGATACGCAGTATTTT.

This sequence joins TRBV29-1 and TRBJ1-1, with 9 bases that match TRBD1. The CDR3 is made up of 12 amino acids. V shed 7 bases and J 2 bases; nucleotides not matched to a gene: 2. The germline V gene has CDR1 SQVTM and CDR2 ANQGSEA. In nucleotides, the CDR3 is TGCAGCGCACAGGGGGCTAACACTGAAGCTTTCTTT. Its translation is CSAQGANTEAFF.

The chain couples TRBV6-1 to TRBJ1-6; the D gene is possibly TRBD1 (6 bases). The CDR3 is 15 residues long. The germline gives CDR1 MNHNS, CDR2 SASEGT. Trimming removed 8 bases at V and 7 bases at J, with 18 bases between. The CDR3 sequence is CASGASAGENSPLHF. The CDR3 DNA is TGTGCCAGCGGGGCAAGTGCAGGGGAAAATTCACCCCTCCACTTT.

V is TRBV7-2 and J is TRBJ2-6; D uncertain. V was shortened by 0 bases and J by 1 base, with 10 bases between the two germline ends. The germline V gene has CDR1 SGHTA and CDR2 FQGNSA. The CDR3 runs 17 residues. The CDR3 sequence is CASSLAASSSGANVLTF. The CDR3, as DNA: TGTGCCAGCAGCTTAGCGGCCAGTTCGTCTGGGGCCAACGTCCTGACTTTC.

The chain links TRBV19 to TRBJ2-3; no firm D call. Per germline, CDR1 LNHDA and CDR2 SQIVND (reference sequence). CDR3 length equals 12 residues. V was shortened by 5 bases and J by 0 bases, with 3 bases between the two germline ends. CDR3 region: CASSPSTDTQYF. The CDR3 coding sequence is TGTGCCAGTAGTCCTAGCACAGATACGCAGTATTTT.

V usage is TRBV5-1 and J usage is TRBJ1-5; D unresolved. Germline V gene lookup returns CDR1 SGHRS and CDR2 YFSETQ. CDR3 length equals 13 residues. V lost 1 base to trimming and J lost 4 bases, with 6 bases between them. CDR3 loop: CASSLNGNQPQHF. The CDR3 DNA reads as TGCGCCAGCAGCTTGAACGGGAATCAGCCCCAGCATTTT.

The CDR3 reads CASSESNQPQHF. In DNA, the CDR3 is TGTGCCAGCTCGGAGAGCAATCAGCCCCAGCATTTT. V usage is TRBV6-6 and J usage is TRBJ1-5, with D uncertain. Deletions cut 8 bases from V and 1 base from J, with 6 bases between. The CDR3 sequence is 12 residues long. In germline, CDR1 is MNHNY, CDR2 SVGAGI (reference sequence).

V is TRBV7-9 and J is TRBJ2-7, with 12 positions matching TRBD1. Losses at the gene ends were 1 base for V and 4 bases for J; bases not matched to a gene: 5. The CDR3 is made up of 16 amino acids. From germline, CDR1 is SEHNR and CDR2 FQNEAQ (reference sequence). CDR3 nucleotides: TGTGCCAGCAGCTTAGAGGGACAGGGGGCGGGATACGAGCAGTACTTC. It encodes CASSLEGQGAGYEQYF.

The chain has TRBV7-8 and TRBJ1-1, with D unclear. CDR3 length equals 14 residues. Germline CDR1 SGHVS, CDR2 FQNEAQ. V lost 1 base and J 6 bases, leaving 12 bases between the germline ends. CDR3 bases: TGTGCCAGCAGCTTAGGCCTATTAGTTCCTGAAGCTTTCTTT. Translated, it gives CASSLGLLVPEAFF.

The CDR3 nucleotides are TGTGCCAGCAGTCCCCGTGGCATTAATTCACCCCTCCACTTT. Its protein product is CASSPRGINSPLHF. The chain employs TRBV27 and TRBJ1-6, with unresolved D. Germline loops: CDR1 MNHEY, CDR2 SMNVEV (reference sequence). Trimming took 5 bases from V and 6 from J, leaving 11 bases between them. The CDR3 sequence is 14 residues long.

The chain uses TRBV6-1 and TRBJ2-1; 11 nucleotides agree with TRBD1. V shed 6 bases and J 8 bases; nucleotides not matched to a gene: 3. The CDR3 has 13 amino acids. Germline V gene lookup returns CDR1 MNHNS and CDR2 SASEGT. The CDR3 DNA is TGTGCCAGCAGAAGGACAGGGGGCGATGAGCAGTTCTTC. Translating gives CASRRTGGDEQFF.

This chain uses TRBV7-2 with TRBJ2-1; TRBD2 aligns across 9 bases. CDR1 is SGHTA and CDR2 is FQGNSA in the germline V gene. The CDR3 covers 15 residues. V shed 1 base, J shed 8 bases, and the junction held 6 bases outside the gene matches. CDR3 in DNA: TGTGCCAGCAGCTTAGATGGAGCGGGGGGTGATGAGCAGTTCTTC. Translation: CASSLDGAGGDEQFF.

The chain recombines TRBV7-9 with TRBJ1-1, with no clear D. Germline assignment: CDR1 SEHNR and CDR2 FQNEAQ (reference sequence). The CDR3 has 11 amino acids. V was trimmed by 2 bases and J by 6 bases, leaving 4 bases between them. CDR3 bases: TGTGCCAGCAGCTTAACTTCTGAAGCTTTCTTT. This sequence encodes CASSLTSEAFF.

This chain connects TRBV28 to TRBJ2-7; D may be TRBD2 (5 bases). Trimming took 4 bases from V and 0 from J, leaving 13 bases between them. Germline V gene sequence: CDR1 MDHEN, CDR2 SYDVKM. The CDR3 loop spans 15 amino acids. The CDR3 DNA reads TGTGCCAGCAGTTCCTCTCCAAGCGGCTCCTACGAGCAGTACTTC. Encoded protein: CASSSSPSGSYEQYF.

This rearrangement joins TRBV6-5 to TRBJ1-1, with TRBD1 matching 8 bases. With 5 bases clipped from V and 6 bases from J, the junction kept 11 bases outside the gene matches. Germline V gene data show CDR1 as MNHEY and CDR2 as SVGAGI. This CDR3 is built from 15 residues. CDR3 in amino acids: CASSPDRALWAEAFF. As DNA, the CDR3 is TGTGCCAGCAGTCCGGACAGGGCGCTGTGGGCTGAAGCTTTCTTT.

The chain recombines TRBV5-8 with TRBJ2-1; D possibly corresponds to TRBD2 (6 bases). This CDR3 has 15 amino acids. The ends were cut back, 0 bases at V and 4 bases at J, with 11 bases in the middle. From germline, CDR1 is SGHTS and CDR2 YDEGEE. The CDR3 region is CASSLGVGGYNEQFF. Here the CDR3 DNA reads TGTGCCAGCAGCTTGGGGGTCGGGGGTTACAATGAGCAGTTCTTC.

This chain uses TRBV4-1 with TRBJ2-7; 7 bases line up with TRBD1. After removal of 4 bases from V and 2 bases from J, the junction contained 11 bases not matched to a gene. CDR1 and CDR2 from the germline V gene are MGHRA and YSYEKL. CDR3 size: 16 residues. CDR3 sequence: CASSPTRTGRAYEQYF. DNA for the CDR3: TGCGCCAGCAGCCCGACCCGGACAGGCCGCGCCTACGAGCAGTACTTC.

The rearrangement uses TRBV29-1 and TRBJ2-5; 7 nucleotides line up with TRBD2. V shed 8 bases and J 7 bases; nucleotides not matched to a gene: 13. This CDR3 contains 13 residues. Per the germline V gene, CDR1 is SQVTM and CDR2 is ANQGSEA. CDR3 amino acids: CSYSYTSGGTQYF. CDR3 bases: TGCAGCTATTCATATACTTCGGGGGGGACCCAGTACTTC.

The chain has TRBV2 and TRBJ2-3, with 11 bases aligning to TRBD2. This CDR3 region has 15 residues. In germline, CDR1 is SNHLY, CDR2 FYNNEI. After removal of 7 bases from V and 4 bases from J, the junction contained 7 bases not matched to a gene. The CDR3 bases are TGTGCCAGCAAGATTAGCGGGGGGGCCGCAGATACGCAGTATTTT. Translated: CASKISGGAADTQYF. The variable domain in full, with the rest retrieved from reference TRBV2 and TRBJ2-3, is EPEVTQTPSHQVTQMGQEVILRCVPISNHLYFYWYRQILGQKVEFLVSFYNNEISEKSEIFDDQFSVERPDGSNFTLKIRSTKLEDSAMYFCASKISGGAADTQYFGPGTRLTVL.

The chain has TRBV28 and TRBJ2-7; D gene ambiguous. The V end lost 3 bases, the J end lost 4 bases, and 13 bases lay between the germline ends. Germline V gene sequence: CDR1 MDHEN, CDR2 SYDVKM. The CDR3 extends over 14 amino acids. DNA for the CDR3: TGTGCCAGCAGTTTCTCGACGGGTCGGTACGAGCAGTACTTC. This translates into CASSFSTGRYEQYF.

V usage is TRBV14 and J usage is TRBJ2-2, with TRBD2 as a possible D gene (5 bases). The CDR3 is made up of 13 amino acids. Germline CDR1 is SGHDN and CDR2 is FVKESK. V was shortened by 2 bases and J by 6 bases, with 7 bases between the two germline ends. CDR3 sequence: CASSQSGSGELFF. The CDR3 region has the DNA TGTGCCAGCAGCCAAAGCGGCTCCGGGGAGCTGTTTTTT.

The V call is TRBV7-9, the J call TRBJ2-2, with a tentative D call TRBD1 (6 bases). There are 15 residues in the CDR3. Looked up from germline, CDR1 is SEHNR and CDR2 is FQNEAQ (reference sequence). Trimming left V 4 bases short and J 2 bases short, with 11 bases between. In nucleotides, the CDR3 is TGTGCCAGCAGCTCCCCAGGGGTAAACACCGGGGAGCTGTTTTTT. Translated, it gives CASSSPGVNTGELFF.

The chain has TRBV5-4 and TRBJ1-2; unclear D gene. The CDR3 length is 15 residues. Trimming took 2 bases from V and 0 from J, leaving 11 bases between them. Per the germline V gene, CDR1 is SGHNT and CDR2 is YYREEE (reference sequence). The CDR3 coding sequence is TGTGCCAGCAGCTTTGGAGGAAATGCTAACTATGGCTACACCTTC. Its protein is CASSFGGNANYGYTF.

This rearrangement joins TRBV6-1 to TRBJ1-1; 8 bases match TRBD1. The CDR3 length is 15 residues. The V gene end was trimmed by 3 bases and the J gene end by 1 base; junction bases not matched to a gene: 4. CDR1 and CDR2 from the germline V gene are MNHNS and SASEGT. Here the CDR3 DNA reads TGTGCCAGCAGTGACAAAACAGGGGGGAACACTGAAGCTTTCTTT. Its protein product is CASSDKTGGNTEAFF.